The T cell receptor beta chain described here comes from a study of shared clonotypes between healthy human individuals. Every subset's genomic DNA went evenly onto several immunoSEQ plates. It was on ten immunoSEQ deep assay plates that unsorted PBMC DNA was sequenced. In the source study's methods: ImmunoSEQ sequences covered only the junction and lacked quality scores; filtering therefore differed. Clones were read by immunoSEQ multiplex PCR, and TCRdb kept only the in-frame ones, dropping some. The V and J calls and clone size come from that table; D and trimming were worked out from the DNA. The sample has about 490,000 clones, roughly 80% seen once. All of the donors resided in Nashville, Tennessee, and each was a Caucasian adult. The CDR3 is 11 residues long. V lost 3 bases and J lost 5, with 7 bases in between. The germline CDR1 and CDR2 sequences are GTSNPN and SVGIG (reference sequence).

Sequencing was carried out using PBMCs. The chain joins TRBV30 to TRBJ1-1; unclear D gene. This TCR derives from a woman aged 40 to 50 in good health. Some clones in this sample may be carry-over from other donors' samples. The CDR3 loop is CAWRGVTEAFF. The CDR3 DNA follows: TGTGCCTGGAGGGGAGTGACTGAAGCTTTCTTT.